The text below deals with one T cell receptor (beta chain). Its specificity is not known. This entry comes from a study of T-cell reconstitution after alpha-beta-depleted transplantation in children. Findings and caveats of the study: When one year had passed after transplant, most T-cell counts and diversity came from newly produced T cells. Surviving recipient T cells and thymic progenitors accounted for the high day-60 TCRbeta diversity observed in some patients. After transplant, at about two months, alpha-beta T cells were reportedly derived from several hundred expanded graft clones.

Researchers prepared the TCRbeta library using unique molecular identifiers, the study reports. TCRdb fed the PCR reads into MiXCR, producing one record per CDR3 protein. The top ten hold around a third of the sample, which has 500,000 to 600,000 distinct CDR3 sequences, 20% to 30% seen once. Per germline, CDR1 SQVTM and CDR2 ANQGSEA. The V gene lost 3 bases and the J gene lost 6 bases, with 13 bases spanning the gap. This CDR3 has 13 residues. The source was PBMCs, collected before TCRalphabeta/CD19-depleted stem cell transplant. This chain links TRBV29-1 with TRBJ2-3; tentative D call: TRBD2 (7 bases). The clonotype was recovered from a boy under two years old with Wiskott-Aldrich syndrome, due to receive a stem cell transplant. CDR3 coding DNA: TGCAGCGTTGAGAGGGGGGGGCGGGATACGCAGTATTTT. This encodes CSVERGGRDTQYF.